This passage covers 25 T cell receptor beta chains from one sample sequenced in a study of blood T cell repertoires in COVID-19. TCRdb keeps only in-frame clones here, not all; method: immunoSEQ multiplex PCR. The table lists approximately 190,000 clones, about 81% of them singletons. The material sequenced was peripheral blood. These receptors all come from a man aged 30 to 39 with active or convalescent COVID-19.

The sample holds a few counts of this clone. V usage is TRBV4-3 and J usage is TRBJ2-1, with a possible D match to TRBD2 (5 bases). CDR3 length: 14 amino acids. V lost 4 bases, J lost 2 bases, and 9 bases lay in between. Looked up from germline, CDR1 is LGHNA and CDR2 is YSLEER. CDR3 sequence (DNA): TGCGCCAGCAGCCCGACCGGGGCCTACAATGAGCAGTTCTTC. Its protein product is CASSPTGAYNEQFF.

The J gene is TRBJ2-2, the V gene TRBV7-8; 7 bases are shared with TRBD1. J was trimmed by 1 base and V by 5 bases; bases with no gene match: 4. The CDR3 runs to 15 residues. CDR1 and CDR2 (germline): SGHVS, FQNEAQ. CDR3 sequence (DNA): TGTGCCAGCAGCACGGGGACAGTGAACACCGGGGAGCTGTTTTTT. Encoded protein: CASSTGTVNTGELFF.

This clone was seen more than once but under ten times. The chain recombines TRBV7-8 with TRBJ2-7; 13 bases agree with TRBD2. Germline V CDR1 and CDR2: SGHVS, FQNEAQ. CDR3 length: 16 residues. The junction had 8 bases not matched to a gene; V was cut back by 5 bases and J by 4 bases. In DNA form, the CDR3 reads TGTGCCAGCAGCGGACACGGACTAGCGGGGGAGTACGAGCAGTACGTC. It translates to CASSGHGLAGEYEQYV.

The CDR3 sequence: CASSLNSMNTEAFF. CDR3 coding DNA: TGTGCCAGCAGTCTTAACTCGATGAACACTGAAGCTTTCTTT. The gene calls are TRBV6-6 and TRBJ1-1, with no clear D. CDR1 is MNHNY and CDR2 is SVGAGI in the germline V gene (reference sequence). The CDR3 consists of 14 residues. V was shortened by 5 bases and J by 0 bases, with 10 bases between the two germline ends.

The chain uses TRBV3-1 (or the pseudogene TRBV3-2) and TRBJ2-1, with D perhaps TRBD2 (6 bases). The CDR3 has 13 residues. Deletions cut 0 bases from V and 15 bases from J, with 15 bases between. Per the germline V gene, CDR1 is LGHDT and CDR2 is YNNKEL (reference sequence). The CDR3 DNA reads TGTGCCAGCAGCCAAGATTTGGGGGAGGTTGGGTTCTTC. Translation gives CASSQDLGEVGFF.

This clone turned up a few times. The chain joins TRBV11-2 to TRBJ1-1; no definite D call. Germline CDR1 reads SGHAT; CDR2 reads FQNNGV. Trimming cost V 3 bases and J 3 bases, with 11 bases left between them. The CDR3 length is 14 residues. The CDR3 bases are TGTGCCAGCAGCTTGAATCAGAGGGACACTGAAGCTTTCTTT. Translating gives CASSLNQRDTEAFF.

The chain links TRBV2 to TRBJ2-7; D may be TRBD2 (5 bases). Germline V gene lookup returns CDR1 SNHLY and CDR2 FYNNEI. The CDR3 is 14 residues long. The V gene lost 4 bases and the J gene lost 1 base, with 11 bases spanning the gap. The CDR3, as DNA: TGTGCCAGCAGTGGGACGGGGATGTCCTACGAGCAGTACTTC. It is translated as CASSGTGMSYEQYF.

The V call is TRBV5-8, the J call TRBJ1-1; 8 nucleotides align to TRBD1. This CDR3 is 14 amino acids long. V lost 3 bases to trimming and J lost 1 base; unmatched junction nucleotides: 2. Germline V gene data show CDR1 as SGHTS and CDR2 as YDEGEE. This CDR3 is CASSSDRGNTEAFF. The CDR3 DNA sequence: TGTGCCAGCAGCTCCGACAGGGGGAACACTGAAGCTTTCTTT.

The V gene is TRBV7-2, the J gene TRBJ1-1; D possibly corresponds to TRBD1 (5 bases). Looked up from germline, CDR1 is SGHTA and CDR2 is FQGNSA. The CDR3 consists of 15 residues. V shed 5 bases and J shed 0 bases, with 13 bases lying between them. The CDR3 sequence is CASSAGGVMNTEAFF. The CDR3 nucleotides read TGTGCCAGCAGCGCCGGGGGGGTAATGAACACTGAAGCTTTCTTT.

J is TRBJ1-2 and V is TRBV5-4; 7 bases are a match to TRBD1. Germline V lookup: CDR1 SGHNT, CDR2 YYREEE (reference sequence). The V gene end was trimmed by 4 bases and the J gene end by 2 bases; junction bases not matched to a gene: 17. The CDR3 contains 18 residues. CDR3 residues: CASSADASTGTPNYGYTF. CDR3 nucleotides: TGTGCCAGCAGCGCCGACGCTTCGACAGGGACCCCGAACTATGGCTACACCTTC. Filled out from reference TRBV5-4 and TRBJ1-2, the complete variable domain reads ETGVTQSPTHLIKTRGQQVTLRCSSQSGHNTVSWYQQALGQGPQFIFQYYREEENGRGNFPPRFSGLQFPNYSSELNVNALELDDSALYLCASSADASTGTPNYGYTFGSGTRLTVV.

The chain is built from TRBV30 and TRBJ1-5; possibly TRBD1 for D (5 bases). The CDR3 is 14 residues long. Trimming took off 4 bases at V and 1 base at J, with 11 bases between the two ends. The V gene's germline CDR1 is GTSNPN and CDR2 SVGIG (reference sequence). CDR3 protein: CAWTRDSSNQPQHF. In DNA, the CDR3 is TGTGCCTGGACCAGAGACAGCAGCAATCAGCCCCAGCATTTT.

A single count supports this clone. The chain couples TRBV10-3 to TRBJ1-6, with a tentative D call TRBD1 (5 bases). Per germline, CDR1 ENHRY and CDR2 SYGVKD. V was clipped by 0 bases and J by 8 bases, with 14 bases between them. This CDR3 is 16 amino acids long. The CDR3 spells CAISESNGQGDSPLHF. CDR3 bases: TGTGCCATCAGTGAGTCAAATGGGCAGGGTGATTCACCCCTCCACTTT.

This clone was picked up a small number of times. The chain recombines TRBV19 with TRBJ2-7; TRBD2 matches 7 bases. The germline CDR1 and CDR2 sequences are LNHDA and SQIVND (reference sequence). With V trimmed by 6 bases and J by 3 bases, 5 bases remained unmatched. This CDR3 contains 13 residues. CDR3 sequence: CASSQTSNYEQYF. Written as DNA, the CDR3 is TGTGCCAGTAGCCAGACTAGCAACTACGAGCAGTACTTC.

The V and J genes are TRBV18 and TRBJ1-1; TRBD1 agrees at 7 bases. J gave up 3 bases and V 0 bases, and 4 bases lay outside the gene matches. Germline values: CDR1 KGHSH, CDR2 LQKENI. The CDR3 is 15 residues long. DNA for the CDR3: TGTGCCAGCTCACCACCGAACAGGGGAGACACTGAAGCTTTCTTT. Its translation: CASSPPNRGDTEAFF.

Only a few counts were recorded for this clone. This chain joins TRBV5-1 and TRBJ1-1; 9 bases map to TRBD1. The CDR3 length is 14 residues. CDR1 is SGHRS and CDR2 is YFSETQ in the germline V gene. The ends lost 5 bases at V and 2 bases at J; junction bases unmatched: 4. In DNA form, the CDR3 reads TGCGCCAGCAGAACAGGGGGCGTAAACACTGAAGCTTTCTTT. Translated, it gives CASRTGGVNTEAFF.

This clone was recorded only once. The chain recombines TRBV28 with TRBJ1-5; D uncertain. The CDR3 is 16 amino acids. From germline, CDR1 is MDHEN and CDR2 SYDVKM. Trimming shortened V by 3 bases and J by 5 bases, and 17 bases separated the two germline ends. CDR3 sequence reads: CASSFMMNVGDQPQHF. DNA for the CDR3: TGTGCCAGCAGTTTTATGATGAATGTCGGGGATCAGCCCCAGCATTTT. Together with reference TRBV28 and TRBJ1-5, the CDR3 gives the full variable domain: DVKVTQSSRYLVKRTGEKVFLECVQDMDHENMFWYRQDPGLGLRLIYFSYDVKMKEKGDIPEGYSVSREKKERFSLILESASTNQTSMYLCASSFMMNVGDQPQHFGDGTRLSIL.

The chain links TRBV19 to TRBJ2-3, with a possible D match to TRBD2 (6 bases). Trimming shortened V by 4 bases and J by 2 bases, and 19 bases separated the two germline ends. Germline values: CDR1 LNHDA, CDR2 SQIVND (reference sequence). The CDR3 is 17 residues long. CDR3 bases: TGTGCCAGTAGTAAGCAGGTTGGGCGGGGACCCACAGATACGCAGTATTTT. Its translation: CASSKQVGRGPTDTQYF.

This chain uses TRBV4-3 with TRBJ2-7; 7 bases agree with TRBD2. The CDR3 spans 15 residues. V trimming: 0 bases; J trimming: 4 bases; junction bases outside the gene matches: 6. CDR1 LGHNA and CDR2 YSLEER come from the germline V gene. The CDR3, as DNA: TGCGCCAGCAGCCAAGATAGGGCTAGCGGTTACGAGCAGTACTTC. This gives the protein CASSQDRASGYEQYF.

The rearrangement links TRBV11-3 to TRBJ1-1; D might be TRBD1 (6 bases). V was clipped by 1 base and J by 6 bases, with 9 bases between them. The CDR3 has 13 amino acids. Per germline, CDR1 SGHNT and CDR2 YENEEA. The DNA for the CDR3 is TGTGCCAGCAGCTTAGCAGGGGATTCTGAAGCTTTCTTT. As protein: CASSLAGDSEAFF.

This clone has more than one count but fewer than ten. This chain joins TRBV18 and TRBJ2-7, with D unclear. V lost 5 bases and J lost 0, with 5 bases in between. This CDR3 is 12 amino acids long. Germline values: CDR1 KGHSH, CDR2 LQKENI. This CDR3 reads CASSSASYEQYF. CDR3 DNA: TGTGCCAGCTCAAGCGCCTCCTACGAGCAGTACTTC.

In this sample, this clone turned up once. The rearrangement links TRBV7-3 to TRBJ1-1; D is ambiguous. Germline values: CDR1 SGHTA, CDR2 FQGTGA. The V and J ends lost 5 bases and 1 base respectively, with 8 bases between them. There are 13 residues in the CDR3. CDR3: CASSIGENTEAFF. CDR3 in DNA: TGTGCCAGCAGCATCGGGGAGAACACTGAAGCTTTCTTT.

The chain is built from TRBV2 and TRBJ2-1, with 7 bases matching TRBD2. The CDR3 sequence is 14 residues long. Per the germline V gene, CDR1 is SNHLY and CDR2 is FYNNEI. The V segment lost 3 bases and the J segment 9 bases; nucleotides outside the gene matches: 8. The CDR3 region is CASSDRTRVAEQFF. CDR3 in DNA: TGTGCCAGCAGTGATAGGACTAGAGTTGCTGAGCAGTTCTTC.

J is TRBJ2-5 and V is TRBV29-1, with a possible D match to TRBD1 (5 bases). This CDR3 is 13 amino acids long. Germline CDR1 and CDR2: SQVTM and ANQGSEA. Trimming took off 4 bases at V and 5 bases at J, with 14 bases between the two ends. DNA of the CDR3: TGCAGCGTTGGAAAGGGGCCGAGGGAGACCCAGTACTTC. It encodes CSVGKGPRETQYF.

The chain links TRBV5-1 to TRBJ2-7; 11 bases map to TRBD2. Per germline, CDR1 SGHRS and CDR2 YFSETQ. The CDR3 runs 16 residues. Unmatched junction bases numbered 9, after V lost 7 bases and J lost 0 bases. The CDR3 sequence is CASGSVAGGFSYEQYF. The CDR3 DNA sequence: TGCGCCAGCGGCTCGGTAGCGGGAGGGTTCTCCTACGAGCAGTACTTC.

The CDR3 loop reads CASSSGQFYEQYV. DNA of the CDR3: TGTGCCAGCAGCTCCGGACAGTTCTACGAGCAGTACGTC. V usage is TRBV28 and J usage is TRBJ2-7; a possible D gene is TRBD1 (6 bases). CDR1 MDHEN and CDR2 SYDVKM come from the germline V gene. The CDR3 consists of 13 residues. V shed 6 bases and J shed 3 bases, with 12 bases lying between them.